Detailed here is one T cell receptor delta chain. TCRdb reanalysed the RT-PCR reads with CATT. Here the sample spans fewer than 2,000 delta-chain clones, roughly 30% being singletons. The V gene's germline CDR1 is GEAIGNYY and CDR2 EKD. The V and J ends lost 0 bases and 1 base, in that order; junction bases with no gene match: 16. This CDR3 region has 20 residues. This sample stems from a study of gamma-delta T cells after stem cell transplantation. J is TRDJ1 and V is TRDV2, with TRDD3 identical over 10 bases. This clonotype originated in a human donor. It is not recorded whose cells these are; they may come from a transplant donor. Sequencing used gamma-delta T cells. The CDR3 loop reads CACDTLSVTGGFESTDKLIF. CDR3 coding DNA: TGTGCCTGTGACACCCTCTCGGTAACTGGGGGATTCGAGAGCACCGATAAACTCATCTTT.